Following are 5 T cell receptor beta chains from one sample sequenced in a study of T cell responses to AZD1222 COVID-19 vaccine. Clones were sequenced by immunoSEQ multiplex PCR, and TCRdb holds only the in-frame ones, with some missing. The table lists 150,000 to 200,000 clones, approximately 92% of them singletons. The sequencing used peripheral blood, collected on day 0 of AZD1222 vaccination. These receptors were collected from an adult in good health.

The rearrangement uses TRBV5-1 and TRBJ1-6, with a tentative D call TRBD1 (6 bases). The germline V gene has CDR1 SGHRS and CDR2 YFSETQ. The CDR3 length is 14 residues. The V gene lost 0 bases and the J gene lost 10 bases, with 11 bases spanning the gap. CDR3 in DNA: TGCGCCAGCAGCTTGGATAAGGGGGGCTCACCCCTCCACTTT. Its protein is CASSLDKGGSPLHF.

The chain recombines TRBV4-2 with TRBJ2-1; 9 bases line up with TRBD2. The junction had 8 bases not matched to a gene; V was cut back by 6 bases and J by 2 bases. CDR3 length: 16 amino acids. In germline, CDR1 is LGHNA, CDR2 YNFKEQ. The CDR3 region is CASSRGAGGPYNEQFF. The DNA for the CDR3 is TGTGCCAGCAGTCGCGGAGCGGGGGGCCCCTACAATGAGCAGTTCTTC.

The V call is TRBV5-1, the J call TRBJ2-5; D gene uncertain. V gave up 2 bases and J gave up 4 bases, with 12 bases separating them. The CDR3 runs to 14 residues. From germline, CDR1 is SGHRS and CDR2 YFSETQ. The DNA for the CDR3 is TGCGCCAGCAGCTTACACCCGTCCGCAGAGACCCAGTACTTC. It encodes CASSLHPSAETQYF.

V usage is TRBV7-2 and J usage is TRBJ1-1; 7 bases align to TRBD1. Germline V gene data show CDR1 as SGHTA and CDR2 as FQGNSA. V dropped 3 bases and J dropped 5; count of bases not matched to a gene: 6. CDR3 size: 14 residues. The CDR3 reads CASSFEGARTEAFF. CDR3 DNA: TGTGCCAGCAGCTTCGAGGGGGCGAGGACTGAAGCTTTCTTT. The full variable domain, completed using reference TRBV7-2 and TRBJ1-1, is GAGVSQSPSNKVTEKGKDVELRCDPISGHTALYWYRQSLGQGLEFLIYFQGNSAPDKSGLPSDRFSAERTGGSVSTLTIQRTQQEDSAVYLCASSFEGARTEAFFGQGTRLTVV.

The rearrangement joins TRBV7-3 to TRBJ1-2; no reliable D call. Trimming took off 3 bases at V and 0 bases at J, with 11 bases between the two ends. CDR1 and CDR2 (germline): SGHTA, FQGTGA. This CDR3 is 15 amino acids long. The CDR3 region is CASSLGPQANYGYTF. The CDR3 nucleotides are TGTGCCAGCAGCTTGGGCCCTCAGGCTAACTATGGCTACACCTTC.